Each of the 6 T cell receptor beta chains below was sequenced from the same sample in a study of lymphopenia after photon versus proton radiotherapy. This table comes from immunoSEQ multiplex PCR, and its TCRdb copy is limited to in-frame clones, with some not included. The sample shows thousands of clones, around three quarters of them seen only once. Sequenced material: peripheral blood, taken from a patient treated with proton-based radiotherapy. The receptors originated from a man older than 75 with esophageal cancer.

This clone appeared a single time. The V call is TRBV5-8, the J call TRBJ1-2; TRBD1 might be the D (5 bases). The V gene's germline CDR1 is SGHTS and CDR2 YDEGEE. The CDR3 runs 15 residues. V gave up 0 bases and J gave up 4 bases, with 13 bases separating them. CDR3 region: CASSLVRGSFYGYTF. CDR3 DNA sequence: TGTGCCAGCAGCTTGGTTAGGGGATCGTTCTATGGCTACACCTTC.

The chain uses TRBV18 and TRBJ1-2, with a weak D call TRBD1 (5 bases). Germline CDR1 KGHSH, CDR2 LQKENI. The CDR3 totals 14 residues. V lost 0 bases and J lost 8, with 13 bases in between. The CDR3 is CASSPPQGLGGYTF. The CDR3 DNA sequence: TGTGCCAGCTCACCACCGCAGGGACTGGGCGGCTACACCTTC.

The chain uses TRBV6-5 and TRBJ1-2; 10 bases align to TRBD1. J lost 8 bases, V lost 5 bases, and 5 bases had no gene match. CDR1 and CDR2 (germline): MNHEY, SVGAGI. The length of the CDR3 is 13 residues. CDR3 in amino acids: CASSKGQGLGYTF. In DNA, the CDR3 is TGTGCCAGCAGTAAGGGACAGGGGTTAGGCTACACCTTC.

This sequence joins TRBV19 and TRBJ2-7; D tentatively reads TRBD1 or TRBD2 (5 bases each). Trimming removed 6 bases from V and 3 bases from J, with 12 bases in between. The CDR3 is 13 amino acids. CDR1 and CDR2 from the germline V gene are LNHDA and SQIVND (reference sequence). CDR3 in amino acids: CASSITGLYEQYF. The CDR3 coding sequence is TGTGCCAGTAGCATAACAGGACTCTACGAGCAGTACTTC. The whole variable domain, remainder taken from reference TRBV19 and TRBJ2-7, is DGGITQSPKYLFRKEGQNVTLSCEQNLNHDAMYWYRQDPGQGLRLIYYSQIVNDFQKGDIAEGYSVSREKKESFPLTVTSAQKNPTAFYLCASSITGLYEQYFGPGTRLTVT.

CDR3 in amino acids: CASHLGATEAFF. The DNA of the CDR3 is TGTGCCAGCCACCTCGGGGCTACTGAAGCTTTCTTT. The gene calls are TRBV7-3 and TRBJ1-1; the D gene is possibly TRBD1 (5 bases). Germline V gene sequence: CDR1 SGHTA, CDR2 FQGTGA. Trimming removed 8 bases at V and 5 bases at J, with 12 bases between. The CDR3 runs 12 residues.

V is TRBV28 and J is TRBJ1-5; TRBD1 agrees at 8 bases. The V and J ends lost 3 bases and 0 bases, in that order; junction bases with no gene match: 4. In germline, CDR1 is MDHEN, CDR2 SYDVKM. The CDR3 extends over 16 amino acids. CDR3: CASSLGQADSNQPQHF. The CDR3 DNA reads TGTGCCAGCAGTTTGGGACAGGCCGATAGCAATCAGCCCCAGCATTTT.